This T cell receptor beta chain came from a study of blood T cell repertoires in COVID-19. Study-wide context: T cells, B-cell-depleted T cells, or PBMCs provided the cDNA or gDNA that served as material.

Sequenced by immunoSEQ multiplex PCR; TCRdb stores in-frame clones only, minus some. This table holds under 250,000 clones, around 81% found once. V lost 1 base and J lost 3, with 9 bases in between. Germline V lookup: CDR1 MDHEN, CDR2 SYDVKM. This CDR3 is built from 15 residues. V and J are TRBV28 and TRBJ2-2; D uncertain. The sequenced material came from peripheral blood. This receptor was taken from a human donor in a cohort sampled during active COVID-19. The DNA for the CDR3 is TGTGCCAGCAGTTTATCGGCGGATTACACCGGGGAGCTGTTTTTT. Protein product: CASSLSADYTGELFF.